One TCR beta chain is described in this entry. Between the trimmed V and J ends, which lost 2 bases and 1 base, there was a span of 8 bases. CDR3 length equals 14 residues. Germline loops: CDR1 KGHSH, CDR2 LQKENI. The data stem from a study of blood T cell repertoires in COVID-19. The overall study: T cells, B-cell-depleted T cells, or PBMCs provided the cDNA or gDNA that served as material.

As processed by the authors: Amplification with reference gene primers provided the estimates of nucleated cell counts. TCRdb's table, derived via immunoSEQ multiplex PCR, lists solely in-frame clones and lacks some. The DNA gave D and trimming, while V, J and clone size come from that table. The top ten hold more than 1% of the sample, which has some 250,000 clones, roughly nine tenths seen once. Self-reported history from a screening survey and questionnaire set each donor's cohort. The material sequenced was PBMCs or T cells enriched from blood (not recorded which). The V gene is TRBV18, the J gene TRBJ1-1; D remains unclear. The sequence was obtained from a human donor in a cohort exposed to, infected with or recovered from COVID-19 (not recorded which). The donor label of this sample is uncertain. The CDR3 here is CASSPGEANTEAFF. The CDR3 DNA is TGTGCCAGCTCACCAGGGGAGGCGAACACTGAAGCTTTCTTT.